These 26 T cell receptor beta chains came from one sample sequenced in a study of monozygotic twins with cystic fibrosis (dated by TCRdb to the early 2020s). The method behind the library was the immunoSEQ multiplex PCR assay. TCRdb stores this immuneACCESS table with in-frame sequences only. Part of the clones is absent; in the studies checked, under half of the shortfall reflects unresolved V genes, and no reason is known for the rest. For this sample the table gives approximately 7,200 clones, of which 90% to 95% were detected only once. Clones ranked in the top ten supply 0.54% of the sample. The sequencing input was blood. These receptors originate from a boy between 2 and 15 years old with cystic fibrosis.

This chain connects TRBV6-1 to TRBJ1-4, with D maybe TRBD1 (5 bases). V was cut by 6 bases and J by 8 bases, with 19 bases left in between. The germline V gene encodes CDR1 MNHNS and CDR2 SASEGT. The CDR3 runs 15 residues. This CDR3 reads CASRVTGSSVEKLFF. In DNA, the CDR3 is TGTGCCAGCAGAGTTACAGGTTCTTCGGTGGAAAAACTGTTTTTT.

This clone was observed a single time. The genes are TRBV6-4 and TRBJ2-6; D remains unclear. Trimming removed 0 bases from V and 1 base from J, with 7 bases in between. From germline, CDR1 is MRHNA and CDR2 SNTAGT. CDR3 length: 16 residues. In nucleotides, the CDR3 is TGTGCCAGCAGTGACTCCAAGGAGTCTGGGGCCAACGTCCTGACTTTC. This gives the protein CASSDSKESGANVLTF.

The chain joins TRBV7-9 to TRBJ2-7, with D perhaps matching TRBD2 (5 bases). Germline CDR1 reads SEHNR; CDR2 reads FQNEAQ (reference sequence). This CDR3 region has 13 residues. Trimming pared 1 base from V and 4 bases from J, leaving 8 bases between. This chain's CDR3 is CASSLDRGYEQYF. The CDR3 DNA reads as TGTGCCAGCAGCTTAGACCGGGGTTACGAGCAGTACTTC.

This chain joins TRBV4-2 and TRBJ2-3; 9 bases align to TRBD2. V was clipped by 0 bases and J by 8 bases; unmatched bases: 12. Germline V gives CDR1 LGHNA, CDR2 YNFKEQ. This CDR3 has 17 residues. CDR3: CASSQDIVRRGGGTQYF. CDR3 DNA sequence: TGTGCCAGCAGCCAAGACATCGTTCGGCGGGGGGGCGGTACGCAGTATTTT.

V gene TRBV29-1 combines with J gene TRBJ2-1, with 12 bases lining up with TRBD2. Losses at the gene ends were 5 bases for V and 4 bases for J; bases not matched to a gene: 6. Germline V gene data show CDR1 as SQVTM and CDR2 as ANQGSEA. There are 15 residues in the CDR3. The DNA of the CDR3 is TGCAGCGTTTTCCTAGCGGGGGGGAGATACAATGAGCAGTTCTTC. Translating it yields CSVFLAGGRYNEQFF.

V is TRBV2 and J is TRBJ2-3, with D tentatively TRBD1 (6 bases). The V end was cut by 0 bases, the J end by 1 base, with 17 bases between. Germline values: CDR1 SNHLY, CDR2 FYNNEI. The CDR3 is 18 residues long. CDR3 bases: TGTGCCAGCAGTGAAGCACCCCCAACAGGGTTTCGCACAGATACGCAGTATTTT. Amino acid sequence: CASSEAPPTGFRTDTQYF.

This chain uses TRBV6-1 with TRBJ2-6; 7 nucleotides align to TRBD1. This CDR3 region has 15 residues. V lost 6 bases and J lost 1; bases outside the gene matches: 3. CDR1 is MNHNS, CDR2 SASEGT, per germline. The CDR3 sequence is CASSEGQSGANVLTF. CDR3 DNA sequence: TGTGCCAGCAGCGAGGGACAGTCTGGGGCCAACGTCCTGACTTTC.

The chain's CDR3 is CASSRGTSGGPRYNEQFF. As DNA, the CDR3 is TGTGCCAGCAGCCGGGGGACTAGCGGGGGGCCCCGTTACAATGAGCAGTTCTTC. V usage is TRBV9 and J usage is TRBJ2-1; 15 bases match TRBD2. This CDR3 is 18 amino acids long. Germline trimming cut 4 bases from V and 4 bases from J; bases unmatched to any gene: 9. Germline CDR1 and CDR2: SGDLS and YYNGEE.

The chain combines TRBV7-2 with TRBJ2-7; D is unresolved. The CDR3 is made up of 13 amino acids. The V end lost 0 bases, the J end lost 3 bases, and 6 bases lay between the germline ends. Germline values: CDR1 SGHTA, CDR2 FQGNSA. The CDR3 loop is CASSLAGSYEQYF. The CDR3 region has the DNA TGTGCCAGCAGCTTAGCGGGCAGCTACGAGCAGTACTTC.

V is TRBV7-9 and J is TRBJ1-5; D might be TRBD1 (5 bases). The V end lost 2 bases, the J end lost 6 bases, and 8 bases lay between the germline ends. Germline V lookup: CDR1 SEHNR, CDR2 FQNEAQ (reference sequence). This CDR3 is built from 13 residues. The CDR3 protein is CASSLQGRQPQHF. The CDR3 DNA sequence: TGTGCCAGCAGCTTACAGGGCCGTCAGCCCCAGCATTTT.

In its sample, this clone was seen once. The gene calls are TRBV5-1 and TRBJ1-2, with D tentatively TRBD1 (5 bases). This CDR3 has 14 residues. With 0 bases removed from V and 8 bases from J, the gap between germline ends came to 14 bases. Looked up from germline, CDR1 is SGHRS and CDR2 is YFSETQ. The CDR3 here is CASSLDGVPGGYTF. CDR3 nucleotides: TGCGCCAGCAGCTTGGATGGGGTTCCAGGGGGCTACACCTTC.

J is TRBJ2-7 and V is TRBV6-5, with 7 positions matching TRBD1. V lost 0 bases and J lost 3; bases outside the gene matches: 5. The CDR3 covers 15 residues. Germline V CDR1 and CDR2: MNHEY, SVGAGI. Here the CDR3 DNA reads TGTGCCAGCAGTTACTCATGGGACAGCCTCTACGAGCAGTACTTC. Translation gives CASSYSWDSLYEQYF.

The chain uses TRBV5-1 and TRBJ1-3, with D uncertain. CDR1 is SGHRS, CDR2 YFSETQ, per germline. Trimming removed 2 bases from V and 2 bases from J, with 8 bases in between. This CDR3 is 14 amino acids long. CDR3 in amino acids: CASSFVGPGNTIYF. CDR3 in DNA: TGCGCCAGCAGCTTCGTCGGACCTGGAAACACCATATATTTT.

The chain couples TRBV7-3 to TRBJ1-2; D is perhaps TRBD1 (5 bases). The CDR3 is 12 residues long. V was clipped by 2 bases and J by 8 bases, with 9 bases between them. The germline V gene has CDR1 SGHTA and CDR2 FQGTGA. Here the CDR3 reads CASSLLGVGYTF. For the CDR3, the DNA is TGTGCCAGCAGCTTACTGGGGGTGGGCTACACCTTC.

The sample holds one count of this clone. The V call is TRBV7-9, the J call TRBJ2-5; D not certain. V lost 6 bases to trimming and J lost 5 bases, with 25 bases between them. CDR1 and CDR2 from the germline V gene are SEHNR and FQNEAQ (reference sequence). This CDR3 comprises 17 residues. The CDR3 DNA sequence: TGTGCCAGCAGTCATCAACTCGGGTCCACGGCCTATGAGACCCAGTACTTC. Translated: CASSHQLGSTAYETQYF.

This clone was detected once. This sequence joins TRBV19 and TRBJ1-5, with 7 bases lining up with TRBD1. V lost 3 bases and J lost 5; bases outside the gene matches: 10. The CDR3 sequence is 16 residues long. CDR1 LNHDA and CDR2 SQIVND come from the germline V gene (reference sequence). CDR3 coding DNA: TGTGCCAGTAGTATTGGGGGACAGAGGGCGGATCAGCCCCAGCATTTT. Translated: CASSIGGQRADQPQHF.

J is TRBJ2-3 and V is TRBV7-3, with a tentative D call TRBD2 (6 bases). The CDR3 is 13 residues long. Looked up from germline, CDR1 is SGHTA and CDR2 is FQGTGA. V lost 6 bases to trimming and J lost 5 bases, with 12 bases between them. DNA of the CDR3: TGTGCCAGCAGTCCCGGCGGGATAGATACGCAGTATTTT. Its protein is CASSPGGIDTQYF.

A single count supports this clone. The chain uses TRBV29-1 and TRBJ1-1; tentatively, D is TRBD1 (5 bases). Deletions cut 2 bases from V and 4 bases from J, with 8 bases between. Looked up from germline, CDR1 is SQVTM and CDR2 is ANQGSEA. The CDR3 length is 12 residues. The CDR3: CSVEFGGTEAFF. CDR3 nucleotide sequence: TGCAGCGTTGAATTTGGGGGCACTGAAGCTTTCTTT.

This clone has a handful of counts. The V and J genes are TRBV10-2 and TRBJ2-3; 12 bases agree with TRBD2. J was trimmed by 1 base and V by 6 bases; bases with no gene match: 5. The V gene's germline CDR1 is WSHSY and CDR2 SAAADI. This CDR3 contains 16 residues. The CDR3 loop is CASSDRLAGGTDTQYF. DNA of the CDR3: TGCGCCAGCAGCGACCGACTAGCGGGGGGCACAGATACGCAGTATTTT.

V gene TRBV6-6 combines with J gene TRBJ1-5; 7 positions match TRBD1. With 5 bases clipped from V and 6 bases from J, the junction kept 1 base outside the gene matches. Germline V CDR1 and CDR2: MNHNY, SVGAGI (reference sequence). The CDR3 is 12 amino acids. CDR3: CASSTGAQPQHF. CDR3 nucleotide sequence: TGTGCCAGCAGTACAGGGGCTCAGCCCCAGCATTTT.

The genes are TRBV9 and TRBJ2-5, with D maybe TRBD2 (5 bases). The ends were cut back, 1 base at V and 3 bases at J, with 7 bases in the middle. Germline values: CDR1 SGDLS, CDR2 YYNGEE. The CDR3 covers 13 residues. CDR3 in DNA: TGTGCCAGCAGCGTATACGGGGAAGAGACCCAGTACTTC. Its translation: CASSVYGEETQYF.

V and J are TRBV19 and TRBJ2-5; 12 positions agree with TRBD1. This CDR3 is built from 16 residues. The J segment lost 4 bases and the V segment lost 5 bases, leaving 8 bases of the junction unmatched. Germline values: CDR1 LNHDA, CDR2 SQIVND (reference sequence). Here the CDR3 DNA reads TGTGCCAGTAGTGTAGCCTGGGACAGGGGGCGAGAGACCCAGTACTTC. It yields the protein CASSVAWDRGRETQYF.

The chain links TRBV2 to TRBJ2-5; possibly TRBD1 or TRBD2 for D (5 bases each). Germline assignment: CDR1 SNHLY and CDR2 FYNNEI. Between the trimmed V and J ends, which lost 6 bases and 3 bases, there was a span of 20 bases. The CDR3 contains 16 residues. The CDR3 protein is CASRRDREGSEETQYF. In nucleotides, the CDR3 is TGTGCCAGCAGGAGGGACCGAGAGGGCTCTGAAGAGACCCAGTACTTC.

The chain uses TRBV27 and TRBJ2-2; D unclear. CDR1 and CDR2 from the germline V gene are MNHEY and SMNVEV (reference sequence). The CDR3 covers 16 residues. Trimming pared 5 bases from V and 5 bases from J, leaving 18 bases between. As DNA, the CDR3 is TGTGCCAGCAGTCCCCTGAGTAGGACGTTAACCGGGGAGCTGTTTTTT. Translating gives CASSPLSRTLTGELFF.

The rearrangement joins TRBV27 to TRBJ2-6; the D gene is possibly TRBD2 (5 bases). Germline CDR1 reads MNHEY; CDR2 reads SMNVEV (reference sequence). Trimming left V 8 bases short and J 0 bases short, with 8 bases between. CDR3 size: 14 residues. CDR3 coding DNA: TGTGCCAGCGCACGGGGCTCTGGGGCCAACGTCCTGACTTTC. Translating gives CASARGSGANVLTF.

The CDR3 DNA is TGTGCCAGCACCGGGACAGGGGGGCGGAATCAGCCCCAGCATTTT. This translates into CASTGTGGRNQPQHF. The rearrangement uses TRBV2 and TRBJ1-5, with 11 bases matching TRBD1. Germline CDR1 and CDR2: SNHLY and FYNNEI. The CDR3 runs 15 residues. The trim removed 7 bases at V and 4 bases at J, leaving 6 bases unmatched.